Each of the 23 T cell receptor beta chains below was sequenced from the same sample in a study of OX40 agonist ivuxolimab in advanced cancers. Assay: immunoSEQ multiplex PCR; the TCRdb copy retains only in-frame clones and omits some. The sample shows 75,000 to 95,000 clones, about 90% of them seen only once. Material: CD4+ or CD8+ T cells sorted from blood, obtained in a trial of the OX40 agonist ivuxolimab. These receptors came from an adult with an advanced solid tumor such as melanoma, head and neck, liver or kidney cancer.

This clone has just a few counts. V usage is TRBV6-5 and J usage is TRBJ2-7, with 7 nucleotides matching TRBD1. The germline V gene encodes CDR1 MNHEY and CDR2 SVGAGI. V dropped 4 bases and J dropped 6; count of bases not matched to a gene: 6. CDR3 size: 13 residues. This CDR3 is CASSFADRVEQYF. CDR3 DNA: TGTGCCAGCAGTTTCGCCGACAGGGTCGAGCAGTACTTC.

This clone has only a few counts. This chain uses TRBV7-9 with TRBJ1-2; D gene unclear. This CDR3 has 13 amino acids. V was pared by 5 bases and J by 6 bases, with 13 bases between. CDR1 SEHNR and CDR2 FQNEAQ come from the germline V gene (reference sequence). The CDR3 DNA sequence: TGTGCCAGCAGCCCTACCGCCGGTAATGGCTACACCTTC. It translates to CASSPTAGNGYTF. The full variable domain, in which reference TRBV7-9 and TRBJ1-2 provide the parts outside the CDR3, is DTGVSQNPRHKITKRGQNVTFRCDPISEHNRLYWYRQTLGQGPEFLTYFQNEAQLEKSRLLSDRFSAERPKGSFSTLEIQRTEQGDSAMYLCASSPTAGNGYTFGSGTRLTVV.

The chain has TRBV6-1 and TRBJ2-2; D is unresolved. CDR1 and CDR2 from the germline V gene are MNHNS and SASEGT. The CDR3 extends over 14 amino acids. Trimming took 8 bases from V and 5 from J, leaving 15 bases between them. As DNA, the CDR3 is TGTGCCAGCGGAAAGGACCAAATAACCGGGGAGCTGTTTTTT. This sequence encodes CASGKDQITGELFF.

The gene calls are TRBV5-1 and TRBJ2-7; TRBD2 matches at 8 bases. Germline CDR1 and CDR2: SGHRS and YFSETQ. This CDR3 spans 14 amino acids. V trimming: 7 bases; J trimming: 6 bases; junction bases outside the gene matches: 12. CDR3 loop: CASHPSGGVGEQYF. The CDR3 DNA reads TGCGCCAGCCATCCCTCCGGGGGGGTCGGCGAGCAGTACTTC.

Note on this clone: Distinct nucleotide sequences in the sample also encode this CDR3. The chain recombines TRBV9 with TRBJ2-3; D is possibly TRBD2 (7 bases). Trimming stripped 0 bases from V and 3 bases from J, with 14 bases between. Looked up from germline, CDR1 is SGDLS and CDR2 is YYNGEE. The CDR3 has 16 residues. The CDR3: CASSVGGGTFTDTQYF. Written as DNA, the CDR3 is TGTGCCAGCAGCGTAGGCGGGGGCACCTTTACAGATACGCAGTATTTT.

This chain uses TRBV7-9 with TRBJ1-3; 10 bases agree with TRBD1. The germline V gene encodes CDR1 SEHNR and CDR2 FQNEAQ (reference sequence). This CDR3 is built from 15 residues. V was clipped by 3 bases and J by 4 bases; unmatched bases: 3. This CDR3 is CASSFGTGVGNTIYF. The CDR3 DNA reads as TGTGCCAGCAGCTTCGGGACAGGGGTCGGAAACACCATATATTTT.

The rearrangement uses TRBV19 and TRBJ2-4; possibly TRBD2 for D (7 bases). The germline V gene has CDR1 LNHDA and CDR2 SQIVND (reference sequence). This CDR3 region has 14 residues. Deletions cut 3 bases from V and 8 bases from J, with 14 bases between. For the CDR3, the DNA is TGTGCCAGTAGTATCTCGGGGGGCCAGGACATTCAGTACTTC. Its protein is CASSISGGQDIQYF.

The rearrangement links TRBV27 to TRBJ2-5; D remains ambiguous. V shed 5 bases and J shed 1 base, with 14 bases lying between them. Germline-derived CDR1 and CDR2 are MNHEY and SMNVEV (reference sequence). The length of the CDR3 is 15 residues. CDR3 DNA sequence: TGTGCCAGCAGTCCATCTAGACTGCTCCAAGAGACCCAGTACTTC. It yields the protein CASSPSRLLQETQYF.

This clone was seen more than once but under ten times. The chain links TRBV6-1 to TRBJ2-3, with TRBD1 matching 8 bases. CDR3 length equals 16 residues. CDR1 is MNHNS and CDR2 is SASEGT in the germline V gene. V shed 3 bases, J shed 6 bases, and the junction held 11 bases outside the gene matches. DNA for the CDR3: TGTGCCAGCAGTGAGGGGGCAGGGGGCCTCCGCGATACGCAGTATTTT. Translation: CASSEGAGGLRDTQYF.

This chain uses TRBV5-1 with TRBJ2-3; 8 positions agree with TRBD2. The CDR3 contains 15 residues. V was pared by 2 bases and J by 0 bases, with 2 bases of the junction left unmatched. Germline V gene data show CDR1 as SGHRS and CDR2 as YFSETQ. CDR3 protein: CASSLLAASTDTQYF. In DNA form, the CDR3 reads TGCGCCAGCAGCTTACTAGCGGCTAGCACAGATACGCAGTATTTT.

V and J are TRBV7-3 and TRBJ1-5; 9 nucleotides align to TRBD1. The CDR3 is 15 residues long. J gave up 7 bases and V 1 base, and 5 bases lay outside the gene matches. The germline CDR1 and CDR2 sequences are SGHTA and FQGTGA. Here the CDR3 DNA reads TGTGCCAGCAGCTTAAACCGGGACAGGGCACAGCCCCAGCATTTT. It translates to CASSLNRDRAQPQHF.

The chain employs TRBV11-3 and TRBJ2-1, with 11 bases aligning to TRBD2. After removal of 1 base from V and 6 bases from J, the junction contained 5 bases not matched to a gene. Germline V gene sequence: CDR1 SGHNT, CDR2 YENEEA. CDR3 length: 16 amino acids. CDR3 amino acids: CASSLGLTSGSNEQFF. The CDR3 DNA reads TGTGCCAGCAGCTTAGGACTCACTAGCGGGAGCAATGAGCAGTTCTTC. Together with reference TRBV11-3 and TRBJ2-1, the CDR3 gives the full variable domain: EAGVVQSPRYKIIEKKQPVAFWCNPISGHNTLYWYLQNLGQGPELLIRYENEEAVDDSQLPKDRFSAERLKGVDSTLKIQPAELGDSAVYLCASSLGLTSGSNEQFFGPGTRLTVL.

The chain carries TRBV30 and TRBJ2-5, with D possibly being TRBD2 (5 bases). V was clipped by 0 bases and J by 4 bases, with 6 bases between them. This CDR3 spans 12 amino acids. CDR1 and CDR2 from the germline V gene are GTSNPN and SVGIG (reference sequence). The CDR3: CAWSVRGETQYF. The CDR3 nucleotides read TGTGCCTGGAGTGTACGGGGAGAGACCCAGTACTTC.

V is TRBV5-6 and J is TRBJ2-5, with D unresolved. The V and J ends lost 0 bases and 4 bases respectively, with 4 bases between them. The CDR3 loop spans 12 amino acids. Germline V gene data show CDR1 as SGHDT and CDR2 as YYEEEE. The CDR3 region is CASSLGLETQYF. DNA of the CDR3: TGTGCCAGCAGCTTGGGACTAGAGACCCAGTACTTC.

The rearrangement joins TRBV7-9 to TRBJ1-6; D is ambiguous. Trimming removed 1 base at V and 7 bases at J, with 11 bases between. The length of the CDR3 is 15 residues. CDR1 and CDR2 from the germline V gene are SEHNR and FQNEAQ (reference sequence). The CDR3 region has the DNA TGTGCCAGCAGCTTAGACAGTCAACGCAATTCACCCCTCCACTTT. Translated: CASSLDSQRNSPLHF.

The chain links TRBV6-1 to TRBJ2-5; D perhaps matches TRBD2 (5 bases). Germline lookup yields CDR1 MNHNS and CDR2 SASEGT. This CDR3 comprises 14 residues. Trimming took off 5 bases at V and 4 bases at J, with 14 bases between the two ends. DNA for the CDR3: TGTGCCAGCAGTTATCTGGGAGTCCGAGAGACCCAGTACTTC. Translating it yields CASSYLGVRETQYF.

The CDR3 nucleotides read TGTGCCAGCAGTTTGACAGGGGAAGAGACCCAGTACTTC. Residues: CASSLTGEETQYF. The chain joins TRBV6-6 to TRBJ2-5; 8 bases are a match to TRBD1. CDR3 length equals 13 residues. Germline CDR1 is MNHNY and CDR2 is SVGAGI (reference sequence). V was pared by 4 bases and J by 3 bases, with 1 base of the junction left unmatched.

The chain carries TRBV7-2 and TRBJ2-1; D is unclear. Trimming stripped 5 bases from V and 3 bases from J, with 2 bases between. CDR1 is SGHTA and CDR2 is FQGNSA in the germline V gene. The CDR3 covers 11 residues. CDR3 DNA sequence: TGTGCCAGCAGCAACTACAATGAGCAGTTCTTC. This encodes CASSNYNEQFF.

The chain is built from TRBV5-6 and TRBJ2-3; D not resolved. CDR3 length equals 16 residues. The germline V gene has CDR1 SGHDT and CDR2 YYEEEE. V was shortened by 2 bases and J by 0 bases, with 13 bases between the two germline ends. The chain's CDR3 is CASSFSARASTDTQYF. In DNA form, the CDR3 reads TGTGCCAGCAGCTTCTCAGCCCGGGCCAGCACAGATACGCAGTATTTT.

The rearrangement uses TRBV11-3 and TRBJ1-1; TRBD1 agrees at 7 bases. With 5 bases clipped from V and 11 bases from J, the junction kept 14 bases outside the gene matches. The CDR3 totals 14 residues. Per germline, CDR1 SGHNT and CDR2 YENEEA. The CDR3 here is CASSPRQGFLWAFF. CDR3 DNA: TGTGCCAGCAGCCCAAGACAGGGATTCCTGTGGGCTTTCTTT.

V usage is TRBV27 and J usage is TRBJ2-1, with D uncertain. Trimming took off 3 bases at V and 3 bases at J, with 15 bases between the two ends. The CDR3 covers 16 residues. Germline-derived CDR1 and CDR2 are MNHEY and SMNVEV (reference sequence). CDR3 region: CASSFEATKRYNEQFF. CDR3 in DNA: TGTGCCAGCAGTTTCGAAGCGACGAAGCGCTACAATGAGCAGTTCTTC.

The chain is built from TRBV4-1 and TRBJ1-1; 10 nucleotides align to TRBD1. Trimming cost V 1 base and J 2 bases; bases outside gene matches: 4. CDR1 is MGHRA, CDR2 YSYEKL, per germline. This CDR3 is 16 amino acids long. The CDR3 is CASSQGDRGLNTEAFF. In nucleotides, the CDR3 is TGCGCCAGCAGCCAAGGTGACAGGGGGCTAAACACTGAAGCTTTCTTT.

This rearrangement joins TRBV19 to TRBJ1-1; D might be TRBD1 (6 bases). The CDR3 is made up of 13 amino acids. Germline V gene sequence: CDR1 LNHDA, CDR2 SQIVND (reference sequence). Trimming took off 6 bases at V and 4 bases at J, with 12 bases between the two ends. This CDR3 reads CASRDRRITEAFF. In DNA form, the CDR3 reads TGTGCCAGTAGGGACAGACGAATCACTGAAGCTTTCTTT.